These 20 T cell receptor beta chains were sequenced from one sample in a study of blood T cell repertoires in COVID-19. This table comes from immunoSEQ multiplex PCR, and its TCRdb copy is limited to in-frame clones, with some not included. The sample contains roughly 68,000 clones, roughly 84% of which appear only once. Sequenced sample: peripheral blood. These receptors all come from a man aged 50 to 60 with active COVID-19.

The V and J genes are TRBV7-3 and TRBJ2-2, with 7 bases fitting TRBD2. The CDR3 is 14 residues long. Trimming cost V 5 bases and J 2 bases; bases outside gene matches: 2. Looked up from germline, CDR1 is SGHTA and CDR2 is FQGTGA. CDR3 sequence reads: CASSPSGNTGELFF. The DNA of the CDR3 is TGTGCCAGCAGCCCTAGCGGCAACACCGGGGAGCTGTTTTTT.

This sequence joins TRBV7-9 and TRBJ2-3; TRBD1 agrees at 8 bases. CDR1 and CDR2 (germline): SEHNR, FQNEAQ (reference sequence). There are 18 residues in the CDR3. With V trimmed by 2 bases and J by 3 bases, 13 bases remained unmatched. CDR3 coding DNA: TGTGCCAGCAGCTTATCGGCGGCAGGGGGCCCGGGGACAGATACGCAGTATTTT. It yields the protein CASSLSAAGGPGTDTQYF.

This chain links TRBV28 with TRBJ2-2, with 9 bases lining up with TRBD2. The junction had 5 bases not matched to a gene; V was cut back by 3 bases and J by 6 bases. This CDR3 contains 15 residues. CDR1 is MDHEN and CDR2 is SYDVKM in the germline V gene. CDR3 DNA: TGTGCCAGCAGTTTGGCTAGCGGGACAGCCGGGGAGCTGTTTTTT. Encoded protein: CASSLASGTAGELFF.

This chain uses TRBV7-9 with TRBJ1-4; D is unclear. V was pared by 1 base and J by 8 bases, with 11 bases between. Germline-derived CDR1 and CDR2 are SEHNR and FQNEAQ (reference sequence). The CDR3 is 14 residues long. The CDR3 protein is CASSLVTGGEKLFF. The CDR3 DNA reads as TGTGCCAGCAGCTTAGTGACGGGCGGGGAAAAACTGTTTTTT.

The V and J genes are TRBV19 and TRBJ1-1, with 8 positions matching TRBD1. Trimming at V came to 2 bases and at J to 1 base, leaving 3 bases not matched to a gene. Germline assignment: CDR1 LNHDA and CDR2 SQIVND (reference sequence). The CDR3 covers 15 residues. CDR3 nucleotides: TGTGCCAGTAGTATACTGGGGACAGGGAACACTGAAGCTTTCTTT. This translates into CASSILGTGNTEAFF.

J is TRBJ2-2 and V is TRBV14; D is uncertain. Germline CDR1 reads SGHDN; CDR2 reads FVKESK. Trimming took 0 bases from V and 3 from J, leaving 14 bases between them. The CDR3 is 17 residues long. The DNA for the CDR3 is TGTGCCAGCAGCCAAGATCTGAGAGAGGATCACACCGGGGAGCTGTTTTTT. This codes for CASSQDLREDHTGELFF.

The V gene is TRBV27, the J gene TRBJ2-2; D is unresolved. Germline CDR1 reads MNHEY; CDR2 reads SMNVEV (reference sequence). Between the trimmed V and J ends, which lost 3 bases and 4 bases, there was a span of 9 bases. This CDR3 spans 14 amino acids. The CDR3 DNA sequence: TGTGCCAGCAGTTTTGGGCCCATCACCGGGGAGCTGTTTTTT. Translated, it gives CASSFGPITGELFF.

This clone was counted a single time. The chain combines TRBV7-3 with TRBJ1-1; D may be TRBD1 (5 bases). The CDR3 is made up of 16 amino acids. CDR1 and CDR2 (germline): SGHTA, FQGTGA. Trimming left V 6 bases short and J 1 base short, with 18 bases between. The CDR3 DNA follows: TGTGCCAGCAGGCGCTCATTTGGGGCAGGGAACACTGAAGCTTTCTTT. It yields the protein CASRRSFGAGNTEAFF.

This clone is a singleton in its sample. The CDR3 nucleotides read TGTGCCAGCAGCTTGCTACGGCAGGGGATCCAAGAGACCCAGTACTTC. Translated: CASSLLRQGIQETQYF. This chain connects TRBV5-6 to TRBJ2-5, with D possibly TRBD1 on 6 matching bases. The germline V gene encodes CDR1 SGHDT and CDR2 YYEEEE. CDR3 length equals 16 residues. V lost 1 base and J lost 1, with 14 bases in between. The whole variable domain, remainder taken from reference TRBV5-6 and TRBJ2-5, is DAGVTQSPTHLIKTRGQQVTLRCSPKSGHDTVSWYQQALGQGPQFIFQYYEEEERQRGNFPDRFSGHQFPNYSSELNVNALLLGDSALYLCASSLLRQGIQETQYFGPGTRLLVL.

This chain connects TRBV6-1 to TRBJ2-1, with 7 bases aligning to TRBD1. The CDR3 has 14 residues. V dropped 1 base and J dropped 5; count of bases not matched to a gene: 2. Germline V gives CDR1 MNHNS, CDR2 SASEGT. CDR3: CASSEEGANNEQFF. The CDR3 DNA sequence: TGTGCCAGCAGTGAAGAGGGGGCGAACAATGAGCAGTTCTTC.

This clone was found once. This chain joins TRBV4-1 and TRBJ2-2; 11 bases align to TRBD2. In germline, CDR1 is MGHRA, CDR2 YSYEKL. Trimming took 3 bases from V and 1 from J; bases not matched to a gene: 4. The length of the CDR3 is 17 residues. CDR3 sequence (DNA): TGCGCCAGCAGCCACCCTCTAGCGGGGGGGAACACCGGGGAGCTGTTTTTT. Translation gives CASSHPLAGGNTGELFF.

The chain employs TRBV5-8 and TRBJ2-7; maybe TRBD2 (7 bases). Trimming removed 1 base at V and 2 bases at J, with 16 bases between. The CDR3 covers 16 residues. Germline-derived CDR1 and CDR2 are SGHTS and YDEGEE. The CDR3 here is CASSLWGGAGAYEQYF. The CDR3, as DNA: TGTGCCAGCAGCTTGTGGGGAGGGGCAGGGGCCTACGAGCAGTACTTC.

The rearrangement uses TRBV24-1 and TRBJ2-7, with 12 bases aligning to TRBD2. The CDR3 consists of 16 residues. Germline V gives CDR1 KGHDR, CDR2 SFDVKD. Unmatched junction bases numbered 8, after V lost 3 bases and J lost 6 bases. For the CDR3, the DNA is TGTGCCACCAGTGATGCTCGACTAGCGGGAGCCACCGAGCAGTACTTC. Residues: CATSDARLAGATEQYF.

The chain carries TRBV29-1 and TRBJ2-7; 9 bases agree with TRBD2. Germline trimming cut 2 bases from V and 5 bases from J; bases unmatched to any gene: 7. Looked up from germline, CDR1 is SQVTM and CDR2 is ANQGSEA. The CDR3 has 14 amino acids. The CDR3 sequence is CSVESGLAGDEQYF. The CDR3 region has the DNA TGCAGCGTTGAATCGGGACTAGCCGGGGACGAGCAGTACTTC.

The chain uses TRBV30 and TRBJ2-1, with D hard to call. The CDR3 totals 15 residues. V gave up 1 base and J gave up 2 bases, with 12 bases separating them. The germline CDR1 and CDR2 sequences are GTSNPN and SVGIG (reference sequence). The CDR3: CAWSGAPSAYNEQFF. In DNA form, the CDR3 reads TGTGCCTGGAGTGGGGCTCCTTCTGCCTACAATGAGCAGTTCTTC.

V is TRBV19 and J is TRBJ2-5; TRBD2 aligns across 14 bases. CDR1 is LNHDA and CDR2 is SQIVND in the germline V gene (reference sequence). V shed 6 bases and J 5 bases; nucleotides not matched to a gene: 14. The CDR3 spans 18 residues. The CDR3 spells CASRDRGTSGSVLETQYF. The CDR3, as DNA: TGTGCCAGTAGAGATAGGGGGACTAGCGGGAGTGTTCTTGAGACCCAGTACTTC.

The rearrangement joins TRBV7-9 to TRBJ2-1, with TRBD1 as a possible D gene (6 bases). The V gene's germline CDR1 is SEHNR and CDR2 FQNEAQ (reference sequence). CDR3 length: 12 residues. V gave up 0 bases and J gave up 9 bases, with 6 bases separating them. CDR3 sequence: CASSLAGGEQFF. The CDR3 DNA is TGTGCCAGCAGCTTAGCAGGGGGTGAGCAGTTCTTC. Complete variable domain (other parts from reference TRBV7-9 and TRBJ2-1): DTGVSQNPRHKITKRGQNVTFRCDPISEHNRLYWYRQTLGQGPEFLTYFQNEAQLEKSRLLSDRFSAERPKGSFSTLEIQRTEQGDSAMYLCASSLAGGEQFFGPGTRLTVL.

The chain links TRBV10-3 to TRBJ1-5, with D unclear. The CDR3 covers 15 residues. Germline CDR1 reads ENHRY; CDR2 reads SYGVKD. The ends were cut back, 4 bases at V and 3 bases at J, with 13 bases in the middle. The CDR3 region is CAISADLPANQPQHF. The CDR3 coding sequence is TGTGCCATCAGTGCCGACTTACCCGCCAATCAGCCCCAGCATTTT.

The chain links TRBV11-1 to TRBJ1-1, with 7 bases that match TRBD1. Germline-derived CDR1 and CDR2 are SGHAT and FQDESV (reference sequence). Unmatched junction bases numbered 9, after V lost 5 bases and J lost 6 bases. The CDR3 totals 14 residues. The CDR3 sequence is CASSRSTGPAEAFF. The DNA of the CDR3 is TGTGCCAGCAGCCGGTCGACAGGGCCGGCTGAAGCTTTCTTT.

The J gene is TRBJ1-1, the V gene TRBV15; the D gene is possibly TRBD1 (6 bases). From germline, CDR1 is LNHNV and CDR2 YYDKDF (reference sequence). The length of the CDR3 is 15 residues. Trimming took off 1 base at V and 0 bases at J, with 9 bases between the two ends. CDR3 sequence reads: CATSRVRTVNTEAFF. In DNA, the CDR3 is TGTGCCACCAGCAGAGTTAGGACAGTGAACACTGAAGCTTTCTTT.